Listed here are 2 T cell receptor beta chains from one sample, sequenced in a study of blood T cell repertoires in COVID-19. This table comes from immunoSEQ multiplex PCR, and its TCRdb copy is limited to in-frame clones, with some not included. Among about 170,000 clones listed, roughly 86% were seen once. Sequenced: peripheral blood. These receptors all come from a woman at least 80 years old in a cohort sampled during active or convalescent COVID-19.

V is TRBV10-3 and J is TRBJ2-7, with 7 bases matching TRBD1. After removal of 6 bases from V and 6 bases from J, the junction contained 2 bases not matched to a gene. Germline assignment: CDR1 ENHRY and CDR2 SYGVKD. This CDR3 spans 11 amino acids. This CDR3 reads CAIRAGGEQYV. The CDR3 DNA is TGTGCCATCAGGGCAGGGGGCGAGCAGTACGTC.

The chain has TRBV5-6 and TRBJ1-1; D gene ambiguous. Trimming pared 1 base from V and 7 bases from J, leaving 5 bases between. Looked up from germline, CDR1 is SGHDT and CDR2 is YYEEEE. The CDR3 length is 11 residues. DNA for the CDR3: TGTGCCAGCAGCTTGACAGATGAAGCTTTCTTT. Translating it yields CASSLTDEAFF.